The sequence of this T cell receptor beta chain was determined in a study of T cells in Graves' hyperthyroidism and ophthalmopathy. V was shortened by 3 bases and J by 4 bases, with 15 bases between the two germline ends. The CDR3 extends over 15 amino acids. The V gene's germline CDR1 is MNHNS and CDR2 SASEGT. RNA transcripts gave rise to amplified TCR beta CDR3 regions. First-round RT-PCR targeting the TCR CDR3 was performed with the HTBI primer set. A single record per CDR3 protein comes from TCRdb applying MiXCR to the multiplex PCR reads. The sample lists approximately 600,000 distinct CDR3 sequences, less than 25% seen once, with approximately 30% in the top ten.

This receptor was obtained from a man aged 25 to 45 with Graves' ophthalmopathy. The chain combines TRBV6-1 with TRBJ1-1, with a possible D match to TRBD1 (5 bases). Sample: blood. This chain's CDR3 is CASSEGFLGGTEAFF. The CDR3 DNA is TGTGCCAGCAGTGAGGGCTTTTTGGGGGGCACTGAAGCTTTCTTT.